The 32 T cell receptor beta chains below all came from one sample that was sequenced in a study of blood T cell repertoires in COVID-19. This table comes from immunoSEQ multiplex PCR, and its TCRdb copy is limited to in-frame clones, with some not included. The table lists a few hundred thousand clones, 80% to 90% of them singletons, with under 2.5% in the top ten. What was sequenced was PBMCs or T cells enriched from blood (not recorded which). These receptors were collected from a young man who had recovered from COVID-19.

The CDR3 here is CASSIQGNTGELFF. In DNA form, the CDR3 reads TGTGCCAGCAGCATTCAGGGGAACACCGGGGAGCTGTTTTTT. The rearrangement joins TRBV11-3 to TRBJ2-2; weak D call: TRBD1 (5 bases). In germline, CDR1 is SGHNT, CDR2 YENEEA. The CDR3 is 14 residues long. Between the trimmed V and J ends, which lost 5 bases and 1 base, there was a span of 8 bases.

The V call is TRBV25-1, the J call TRBJ1-5; D is possibly TRBD1 (5 bases). The V and J ends lost 6 bases and 7 bases respectively, with 22 bases between them. The CDR3 is 16 amino acids. Germline V gene data show CDR1 as MGHDK and CDR2 as SYGVNS. The CDR3 loop is CASRKGPDKMGQPQHF. The CDR3 DNA follows: TGTGCCAGCAGGAAGGGGCCGGACAAAATGGGGCAGCCCCAGCATTTT.

This clone was counted between two and nine times. The chain links TRBV30 to TRBJ1-1; D not certain. In germline, CDR1 is GTSNPN, CDR2 SVGIG (reference sequence). V was pared by 8 bases and J by 0 bases, with 10 bases between. CDR3 length: 12 residues. For the CDR3, the DNA is TGTGCCCTCCCTAGGCTGAACACTGAAGCTTTCTTT. Translated: CALPRLNTEAFF.

V gene TRBV5-4 combines with J gene TRBJ2-5; TRBD2 agrees at 12 bases. The CDR3 is 18 residues long. V lost 4 bases to trimming and J lost 1 base; unmatched junction nucleotides: 11. Germline CDR1 reads SGHNT; CDR2 reads YYREEE (reference sequence). The DNA for the CDR3 is TGTGCCAGCAGCGCTAACCCACTAGCGGGGGGTTCCCAAGAGACCCAGTACTTC. Encoded protein: CASSANPLAGGSQETQYF.

The chain joins TRBV23-1 to TRBJ2-5; possibly TRBD2 for D (6 bases). TRBV23-1 is treated as an ORF (open reading frame) with a function not yet certain. The CDR3 consists of 15 residues. Between the trimmed V and J ends, which lost 4 bases and 5 bases, there was a span of 17 bases. CDR3 sequence reads: CASSRGETLTETQYF. The CDR3 DNA is TGCGCCAGCAGTCGGGGGGAAACATTAACCGAGACCCAGTACTTC.

The chain uses TRBV5-4 and TRBJ2-7; 8 bases are shared with TRBD1. This CDR3 spans 15 amino acids. Germline V gene sequence: CDR1 SGHNT, CDR2 YYREEE (reference sequence). The ends lost 0 bases at V and 2 bases at J; junction bases unmatched: 4. For the CDR3, the DNA is TGTGCCAGCAGCTTGGGGACAGGGCCACCCTACGAGCAGTACTTC. Protein product: CASSLGTGPPYEQYF. The full variable domain, rest sourced from reference TRBV5-4 and TRBJ2-7, is ETGVTQSPTHLIKTRGQQVTLRCSSQSGHNTVSWYQQALGQGPQFIFQYYREEENGRGNFPPRFSGLQFPNYSSELNVNALELDDSALYLCASSLGTGPPYEQYFGPGTRLTVT.

The chain recombines TRBV2 with TRBJ2-5, with D unresolved. V dropped 2 bases and J dropped 0 bases, with 13 bases sitting between them. This CDR3 has 16 amino acids. The germline V gene has CDR1 SNHLY and CDR2 FYNNEI. In nucleotides, the CDR3 is TGTGCCAGCAGTGAATTCGCCTCTGAGTACCAAGAGACCCAGTACTTC. This translates into CASSEFASEYQETQYF.

The genes are TRBV6-5 and TRBJ2-7; D remains ambiguous. Looked up from germline, CDR1 is MNHEY and CDR2 is SVGAGI. V shed 6 bases and J shed 0 bases, with 15 bases lying between them. The CDR3 spans 15 residues. Here the CDR3 reads CASRKTPQHSYEQYF. As DNA, the CDR3 is TGTGCCAGCAGAAAGACACCACAGCACTCCTACGAGCAGTACTTC.

The chain links TRBV19 to TRBJ1-3; 9 positions agree with TRBD1. This CDR3 region has 15 residues. Germline CDR1 LNHDA, CDR2 SQIVND (reference sequence). V dropped 10 bases and J dropped 4; count of bases not matched to a gene: 11. The CDR3 DNA sequence: TGTGCCACCCTGAAAGGGACAGGGACAGGAAACACCATATATTTT. It encodes CATLKGTGTGNTIYF.

The chain couples TRBV7-2 to TRBJ1-1; possible D gene TRBD1, 6 bases. V shed 2 bases and J shed 0 bases, with 7 bases lying between them. CDR1 is SGHTA, CDR2 FQGNSA, per germline. This CDR3 is built from 14 residues. CDR3: CASSLTGMNTEAFF. CDR3 sequence (DNA): TGTGCCAGCAGCTTAACAGGGATGAACACTGAAGCTTTCTTT.

This clone was seen more than once but under ten times. The chain employs TRBV5-6 and TRBJ2-7; 9 bases agree with TRBD1. The J segment lost 2 bases and the V segment lost 4 bases, leaving 7 bases of the junction unmatched. Per germline, CDR1 SGHDT and CDR2 YYEEEE. The CDR3 contains 15 residues. CDR3 amino acids: CASSGGTGGPYEQYF. CDR3 coding DNA: TGTGCCAGCAGCGGGGGCACAGGGGGCCCCTACGAGCAGTACTTC.

The chain combines TRBV13 with TRBJ1-1; D gene uncertain. CDR3 length equals 12 residues. CDR1 is PRHDT, CDR2 FYEKMQ, per germline (reference sequence). The V gene lost 5 bases and the J gene lost 7 bases, with 11 bases spanning the gap. The CDR3 DNA reads as TGTGCCAGCAGCCGCGATTTAAATGAAGCTTTCTTT. This sequence encodes CASSRDLNEAFF.

The J gene is TRBJ1-3, the V gene TRBV7-2; 8 positions match TRBD1. Germline CDR1 and CDR2: SGHTA and FQGNSA. V gave up 5 bases and J gave up 2 bases; unmatched junction bases: 8. The CDR3 consists of 16 residues. The CDR3 protein is CASSLRQGTAGNTIYF. The CDR3 DNA reads TGTGCCAGCAGCCTCCGACAGGGGACGGCTGGAAACACCATATATTTT. Drawing the rest from reference TRBV7-2 and TRBJ1-3, the complete variable domain is GAGVSQSPSNKVTEKGKDVELRCDPISGHTALYWYRQSLGQGLEFLIYFQGNSAPDKSGLPSDRFSAERTGGSVSTLTIQRTQQEDSAVYLCASSLRQGTAGNTIYFGEGSWLTVV.

Only one count was recorded for this clone. The chain uses TRBV6-5 and TRBJ2-7; D is unclear. CDR3 length: 16 amino acids. CDR1 is MNHEY and CDR2 is SVGAGI in the germline V gene. V lost 4 bases to trimming and J lost 4 bases, with 20 bases between them. The CDR3 is CASSLSPSGGSYEQYF. As DNA, the CDR3 is TGTGCCAGCAGTTTAAGTCCATCCGGCGGATCATACGAGCAGTACTTC.

The chain is built from TRBV11-1 and TRBJ2-7; TRBD1 is a possible D gene (7 bases). CDR1 SGHAT and CDR2 FQDESV come from the germline V gene (reference sequence). The CDR3 length is 16 residues. Trimming cost V 5 bases and J 0 bases, with 17 bases left between them. Here the CDR3 reads CASSQGGAELSYEQYF. CDR3 sequence (DNA): TGTGCCAGCAGCCAGGGGGGAGCGGAACTCTCCTACGAGCAGTACTTC.

J is TRBJ1-1 and V is TRBV7-9; TRBD1 agrees at 8 bases. The CDR3 spans 13 residues. Looked up from germline, CDR1 is SEHNR and CDR2 is FQNEAQ (reference sequence). V was pared by 5 bases and J by 5 bases, with 4 bases of the junction left unmatched. CDR3 DNA: TGTGCCAGCAGCCCCTACAGGGGGACTGAAGCTTTCTTT. Amino acid sequence: CASSPYRGTEAFF.

A single count supports this clone. This rearrangement joins TRBV27 to TRBJ1-6, with 7 bases matching TRBD1. Germline CDR1 is MNHEY and CDR2 is SMNVEV (reference sequence). V lost 5 bases to trimming and J lost 4 bases; unmatched junction nucleotides: 8. The CDR3 runs to 16 residues. CDR3 protein: CASSPRTGSYNSPLHF. CDR3 in DNA: TGTGCCAGCAGTCCCCGGACAGGATCTTATAATTCACCCCTCCACTTT.

The V gene is TRBV19, the J gene TRBJ1-3; the D gene is possibly TRBD1 (6 bases). Deletions cut 4 bases from V and 2 bases from J, with 12 bases between. Germline values: CDR1 LNHDA, CDR2 SQIVND (reference sequence). The CDR3 spans 15 residues. CDR3 bases: TGTGCCAGTAGTACCCAGACAGGTCCTGGAAACACCATATATTTT. This translates into CASSTQTGPGNTIYF.

In DNA form, the CDR3 reads TGCGCCAGCAGCCCTCATGACAGACTAGCGGGGGGGACCGGGGAGCTGTTTTTT. Protein sequence: CASSPHDRLAGGTGELFF. The J gene is TRBJ2-2, the V gene TRBV4-3; 14 bases match TRBD2. The germline CDR1 and CDR2 sequences are LGHNA and YSLEER. The trim removed 4 bases at V and 5 bases at J, leaving 9 bases unmatched. The CDR3 is 18 residues long.

The chain's CDR3 is CASSLAGIDGYTF. In nucleotides, the CDR3 is TGCGCCAGCAGCTTGGCAGGTATAGACGGCTACACCTTC. The chain combines TRBV5-1 with TRBJ1-2; D not resolved. CDR3 length equals 13 residues. Trimming shortened V by 0 bases and J by 8 bases, and 11 bases separated the two germline ends. CDR1 and CDR2 from the germline V gene are SGHRS and YFSETQ. Filled out from reference TRBV5-1 and TRBJ1-2, the complete variable domain reads KAGVTQTPRYLIKTRGQQVTLSCSPISGHRSVSWYQQTPGQGLQFLFEYFSETQRNKGNFPGRFSGRQFSNSRSEMNVSTLELGDSALYLCASSLAGIDGYTFGSGTRLTVV.

The V and J genes are TRBV19 and TRBJ2-5, with D possibly matching TRBD2 (5 bases). The germline V gene has CDR1 LNHDA and CDR2 SQIVND (reference sequence). The CDR3 sequence is 19 residues long. V lost 5 bases to trimming and J lost 2 bases, with 27 bases between them. CDR3 protein: CASSSTVGRELREQETQYF. Here the CDR3 DNA reads TGTGCCAGTAGTTCAACCGTGGGAAGAGAACTCCGGGAACAAGAGACCCAGTACTTC.

V is TRBV28 and J is TRBJ1-5; 10 bases are a match to TRBD1. The V and J ends lost 6 bases and 2 bases, in that order; junction bases with no gene match: 4. Germline CDR1 is MDHEN and CDR2 is SYDVKM. The CDR3 extends over 15 amino acids. CDR3 coding DNA: TGTGCCAGCAGGACAGGGGGCGTTGGCAATCAGCCCCAGCATTTT. Translated: CASRTGGVGNQPQHF.

This clone came up a few times. J is TRBJ1-1 and V is TRBV5-8; D is undetermined. This CDR3 has 15 amino acids. Germline V gene data show CDR1 as SGHTS and CDR2 as YDEGEE. The V end lost 2 bases, the J end lost 0 bases, and 11 bases lay between the germline ends. The CDR3 reads CASSFLTRMNTEAFF. The DNA of the CDR3 is TGTGCCAGCAGCTTTCTAACCCGAATGAACACTGAAGCTTTCTTT.

The V and J genes are TRBV9 and TRBJ2-3; perhaps TRBD2 as D (5 bases). The germline V gene has CDR1 SGDLS and CDR2 YYNGEE. The CDR3 length is 14 residues. Trimming cost V 3 bases and J 7 bases, with 15 bases left between them. The DNA for the CDR3 is TGTGCCAGCAGCGACCCCGGCCACGGGAATACGCAGTATTTT. Its protein is CASSDPGHGNTQYF.

The rearrangement links TRBV10-3 to TRBJ1-3; no firm D call. Germline CDR1 reads ENHRY; CDR2 reads SYGVKD. Trimming took off 6 bases at V and 0 bases at J, with 15 bases between the two ends. This CDR3 has 16 residues. CDR3 DNA sequence: TGTGCCATCAGCGCGGAAATTATCACCTCTGGAAACACCATATATTTT. Translating gives CAISAEIITSGNTIYF.

This clone showed up just once. The rearrangement uses TRBV5-1 and TRBJ2-1, with D perhaps matching TRBD2 (5 bases). Germline V gene lookup returns CDR1 SGHRS and CDR2 YFSETQ. This CDR3 has 14 amino acids. The V and J ends lost 6 bases and 0 bases respectively, with 10 bases between them. CDR3 in amino acids: CASMSGNSYNEQFF. The DNA of the CDR3 is TGCGCCAGCATGTCGGGGAACTCCTACAATGAGCAGTTCTTC.

The chain links TRBV5-4 to TRBJ1-4; D not certain. Trimming left V 0 bases short and J 7 bases short, with 7 bases between. The CDR3 runs to 13 residues. Germline CDR1 reads SGHNT; CDR2 reads YYREEE (reference sequence). The CDR3 DNA reads TGTGCCAGCAGCTTGGATCCGGGTGAAAAACTGTTTTTT. Its protein is CASSLDPGEKLFF.

This clone has just one count. The rearrangement joins TRBV6-5 to TRBJ1-2, with a tentative D call TRBD1 (5 bases). Germline CDR1 MNHEY, CDR2 SVGAGI. This CDR3 is 12 amino acids long. V dropped 4 bases and J dropped 8 bases, with 11 bases sitting between them. The CDR3 is CASSSGGGGYTF. The CDR3 nucleotides are TGTGCCAGCAGTTCGGGGGGAGGCGGCTACACCTTC.

CDR3 nucleotides: TGTGCCAGCACCTCGGGAATCGACATGAACACTGAAGCTTTCTTT. This sequence encodes CASTSGIDMNTEAFF. This chain uses TRBV9 with TRBJ1-1, with unresolved D. CDR1 is SGDLS and CDR2 is YYNGEE in the germline V gene. This CDR3 has 15 amino acids. Trimming cost V 6 bases and J 0 bases, with 15 bases left between them. The full variable domain, completed using reference TRBV9 and TRBJ1-1, is DSGVTQTPKHLITATGQRVTLRCSPRSGDLSVYWYQQSLDQGLQFLIQYYNGEERAKGNILERFSAQQFPDLHSELNLSSLELGDSALYFCASTSGIDMNTEAFFGQGTRLTVV.

The chain combines TRBV5-4 with TRBJ2-2; possible D gene TRBD2, 5 bases. Trimming pared 0 bases from V and 7 bases from J, leaving 10 bases between. CDR3 length: 14 residues. CDR1 is SGHNT and CDR2 is YYREEE in the germline V gene (reference sequence). The DNA of the CDR3 is TGTGCCAGCAGCTTGGTTAGTCGGGGCGGGGAGCTGTTTTTT. Translated, it gives CASSLVSRGGELFF.

V usage is TRBV5-6 and J usage is TRBJ2-1; 10 positions match TRBD1. The CDR3 runs to 15 residues. Germline trimming cut 3 bases from V and 6 bases from J; bases unmatched to any gene: 6. Per the germline V gene, CDR1 is SGHDT and CDR2 is YYEEEE. The CDR3: CASSSGDRGINEQFF. The CDR3 nucleotides read TGTGCCAGCAGCTCGGGGGACAGGGGTATCAATGAGCAGTTCTTC. The entire variable domain, with the rest obtained from reference TRBV5-6 and TRBJ2-1, is as follows: DAGVTQSPTHLIKTRGQQVTLRCSPKSGHDTVSWYQQALGQGPQFIFQYYEEEERQRGNFPDRFSGHQFPNYSSELNVNALLLGDSALYLCASSSGDRGINEQFFGPGTRLTVL.

The chain joins TRBV13 to TRBJ2-1; TRBD1 matches at 7 bases. CDR3 length: 14 amino acids. Germline lookup yields CDR1 PRHDT and CDR2 FYEKMQ (reference sequence). Germline trimming cut 4 bases from V and 13 bases from J; bases unmatched to any gene: 13. The CDR3: CASSSISGQDGQFF. In DNA form, the CDR3 reads TGTGCCAGCAGCTCTATCTCCGGACAGGATGGACAGTTCTTC. Complete variable domain (other parts from reference TRBV13 and TRBJ2-1): AAGVIQSPRHLIKEKRETATLKCYPIPRHDTVYWYQQGPGQDPQFLISFYEKMQSDKGSIPDRFSAQQFSDYHSELNMSSLELGDSALYFCASSSISGQDGQFFGPGTRLTVL.